The 25 T cell receptor beta chains below were found in one sample sequenced in a study of T cells in Graves' hyperthyroidism and ophthalmopathy. Amplified TCR beta CDR3 regions came from RNA transcripts. A first-round RT-PCR of the TCR CDR3 used the HTBI primer set. MiXCR, applied by TCRdb to the multiplex PCR reads, yields one record per CDR3 protein. This table holds over 450,000 distinct CDR3 sequences, 17% found once. The sequencing sample was made of blood. The receptors originated from a young woman with Graves' ophthalmopathy.

There are many counts of this clonotype. The chain uses TRBV6-1 and TRBJ2-2; 10 nucleotides align to TRBD2. The CDR3 contains 15 residues. Germline V lookup: CDR1 MNHNS, CDR2 SASEGT. The V gene end was trimmed by 6 bases and the J gene end by 2 bases; junction bases not matched to a gene: 3. Here the CDR3 reads CASRASGGNTGELFF. The CDR3, as DNA: TGTGCCAGCAGAGCTAGCGGGGGCAACACCGGGGAGCTGTTTTTT.

The chain combines TRBV28 with TRBJ2-2, with 7 bases that match TRBD1. The germline CDR1 and CDR2 sequences are MDHEN and SYDVKM. V shed 3 bases, J shed 4 bases, and the junction held 14 bases outside the gene matches. This CDR3 is built from 18 residues. Here the CDR3 reads CASSFRDSVPLPTGELFF. CDR3 DNA: TGTGCCAGCAGTTTCAGGGACAGCGTACCACTCCCCACCGGGGAGCTGTTTTTT.

There are many counts of this clonotype. The chain combines TRBV28 with TRBJ2-3; 10 positions agree with TRBD2. With 3 bases clipped from V and 0 bases from J, the junction kept 6 bases outside the gene matches. This CDR3 has 17 residues. CDR1 and CDR2 (germline): MDHEN, SYDVKM. The CDR3 here is CASSFGGTSVSTDTQYF. CDR3 in DNA: TGTGCCAGCAGTTTTGGAGGGACTAGCGTTAGCACAGATACGCAGTATTTT.

This clonotype was seen many times. The chain couples TRBV3-1 to TRBJ1-1; D remains unclear. Germline CDR1 is LGHDT and CDR2 is YNNKEL (reference sequence). Trimming took 2 bases from V and 5 from J, leaving 15 bases between them. The CDR3 is 15 amino acids. CDR3 coding DNA: TGTGCCAGCAGCCAATTTACGCCCGGGAAAACTGAAGCTTTCTTT. Protein: CASSQFTPGKTEAFF.

This clonotype was detected a few times. The chain links TRBV7-2 to TRBJ2-2, with 7 bases that match TRBD2. This CDR3 comprises 18 residues. Germline-derived CDR1 and CDR2 are SGHTA and FQGNSA. V dropped 7 bases and J dropped 3; count of bases not matched to a gene: 17. The CDR3 DNA reads as TGTGCCAGCATCCTTAACAGCGGGACTCTACTATACACCGGGGAGCTGTTTTTT. It yields the protein CASILNSGTLLYTGELFF.

The chain combines TRBV5-4 with TRBJ2-2, with TRBD2 identical over 8 bases. Germline assignment: CDR1 SGHNT and CDR2 YYREEE (reference sequence). This CDR3 comprises 15 residues. J lost 0 bases, V lost 6 bases, and 4 bases had no gene match. CDR3 in DNA: TGTGCCAGCACAAGCGGGAGTGCGAACACCGGGGAGCTGTTTTTT. It specifies CASTSGSANTGELFF.

This clonotype was detected many times. This sequence joins TRBV7-2 and TRBJ1-2; 7 positions agree with TRBD1. V was pared by 1 base and J by 8 bases, with 7 bases of the junction left unmatched. The germline CDR1 and CDR2 sequences are SGHTA and FQGNSA. This CDR3 contains 14 residues. CDR3 in DNA: TGTGCCAGCAGCTTAGGACAGGGTGCTGTCGGCTACACCTTC. It encodes CASSLGQGAVGYTF.

The chain joins TRBV4-1 to TRBJ1-2; no definite D call. The V and J ends lost 4 bases and 7 bases respectively, with 16 bases between them. CDR3 length: 14 residues. Germline-derived CDR1 and CDR2 are MGHRA and YSYEKL. The CDR3 is CASSPGRPRPGYTF. The CDR3 DNA sequence: TGCGCCAGCAGCCCGGGTCGACCGCGCCCTGGCTACACCTTC.

The CDR3 loop reads CASCLGSEQYF. As DNA, the CDR3 is TGTGCCAGCTGCCTCGGAAGCGAGCAGTACTTC. This chain uses TRBV12-3 or TRBV12-4 with TRBJ2-7; D ambiguous. This CDR3 region has 11 residues. The V and J ends lost 8 bases and 6 bases respectively, with 11 bases between them.

This clonotype was seen repeatedly, ten times or more. The chain recombines TRBV27 with TRBJ2-1, with 15 bases that match TRBD2. Germline V lookup: CDR1 MNHEY, CDR2 SMNVEV (reference sequence). The J segment lost 4 bases and the V segment lost 4 bases, leaving 5 bases of the junction unmatched. This CDR3 has 17 amino acids. Here the CDR3 reads CASSWTSGGAGYNEQFF. The CDR3 coding sequence is TGTGCCAGCAGTTGGACTAGCGGGGGGGCGGGATACAATGAGCAGTTCTTC.

This clonotype was recorded a few times. The V and J genes are TRBV7-3 and TRBJ2-3; TRBD2 matches 10 bases. Germline assignment: CDR1 SGHTA and CDR2 FQGTGA. Trimming removed 5 bases from V and 3 bases from J; junction bases left unmatched: 8. The length of the CDR3 is 16 residues. CDR3 sequence: CASSPQRGGVTDTQYF. In nucleotides, the CDR3 is TGTGCCAGCAGCCCCCAGCGGGGGGGCGTGACAGATACGCAGTATTTT.

There are many counts of this clonotype. This rearrangement joins TRBV28 to TRBJ1-5; a possible D gene is TRBD1 (6 bases). The CDR3 contains 16 residues. Germline lookup yields CDR1 MDHEN and CDR2 SYDVKM. V lost 6 bases, J lost 9 bases, and 24 bases lay in between. CDR3 in amino acids: CASRGPAGTFSLPQHF. The CDR3 bases are TGTGCCAGCAGAGGGCCCGCCGGGACATTTTCCCTGCCCCAGCATTTT.

The sample holds many counts of this clonotype. The CDR3 spells CSAIQTENYEQYF. The CDR3 DNA is TGCAGTGCGATCCAGACCGAGAACTACGAGCAGTACTTC. The chain links TRBV20-1 to TRBJ2-7; D gene ambiguous. Trimming took 6 bases from V and 3 from J, leaving 15 bases between them. The CDR3 has 13 amino acids. Germline CDR1 DFQATT, CDR2 SNEGSKA (reference sequence).

This clonotype was recorded many times. The chain links TRBV30 to TRBJ1-1, with unresolved D. The CDR3 has 11 amino acids. V was cut by 4 bases and J by 9 bases, with 12 bases left in between. The germline CDR1 and CDR2 sequences are GTSNPN and SVGIG (reference sequence). CDR3 in amino acids: CAWKVGIKAFF. CDR3 DNA: TGTGCCTGGAAGGTTGGAATTAAAGCTTTCTTT. The entire variable domain, with the rest obtained from reference TRBV30 and TRBJ1-1, is as follows: SQTIHQWPATLVQPVGSPLSLECTVEGTSNPNLYWYRQAAGRGLQLLFYSVGIGQISSEVPQNLSASRPQDRQFILSSKKLLLSDSGFYLCAWKVGIKAFFGQGTRLTVV.

The V and J genes are TRBV30 and TRBJ2-3, with 9 positions matching TRBD2. CDR3 length: 14 amino acids. CDR1 GTSNPN and CDR2 SVGIG come from the germline V gene (reference sequence). V lost 5 bases and J lost 3; bases outside the gene matches: 6. CDR3 in amino acids: CAWWAGGVTDTQYF. CDR3 in DNA: TGTGCCTGGTGGGCGGGGGGGGTGACAGATACGCAGTATTTT. The full variable domain, rest sourced from reference TRBV30 and TRBJ2-3, is SQTIHQWPATLVQPVGSPLSLECTVEGTSNPNLYWYRQAAGRGLQLLFYSVGIGQISSEVPQNLSASRPQDRQFILSSKKLLLSDSGFYLCAWWAGGVTDTQYFGPGTRLTVL.

Many counts were recorded for this clonotype. The chain links TRBV7-3 to TRBJ2-7; 9 positions agree with TRBD1. V lost 5 bases and J lost 5; bases outside the gene matches: 7. CDR1 is SGHTA, CDR2 FQGTGA, per germline. This CDR3 is built from 14 residues. CDR3 amino acids: CASSPTGGRNEQYF. DNA for the CDR3: TGTGCCAGCAGCCCAACAGGGGGCAGAAACGAGCAGTACTTC. The full variable domain, its missing parts supplied by reference TRBV7-3 and TRBJ2-7, is GAGVSQTPSNKVTEKGKYVELRCDPISGHTALYWYRQSLGQGPEFLIYFQGTGAADDSGLPNDRFFAVRPEGSVSTLKIQRTERGDSAVYLCASSPTGGRNEQYFGPGTRLTVT.

This clonotype was observed at least ten times. CDR3 sequence: CASSLDSFGELFF. CDR3 sequence (DNA): TGTGCCAGCAGTTTGGACAGCTTCGGGGAGCTGTTTTTT. V gene TRBV12-3 or TRBV12-4 combines with J gene TRBJ2-2; TRBD1 might be the D (6 bases). Trimming took off 3 bases at V and 7 bases at J, with 9 bases between the two ends. The CDR3 runs to 13 residues.

This clonotype occurred many times. The V gene is TRBV28, the J gene TRBJ1-2; possible D gene TRBD1, 6 bases. The CDR3 spans 16 residues. The ends were cut back, 5 bases at V and 2 bases at J, with 18 bases in the middle. Per the germline V gene, CDR1 is MDHEN and CDR2 is SYDVKM. CDR3 amino acids: CASSQSSGGENYGYTF. As DNA, the CDR3 is TGTGCCAGCAGTCAATCCTCGGGGGGCGAGAACTATGGCTACACCTTC.

In this sample, this clonotype turned up many times. This chain links TRBV6-1 with TRBJ1-6, with D hard to call. The CDR3 spans 16 residues. CDR1 is MNHNS, CDR2 SASEGT, per germline. The V end lost 5 bases, the J end lost 0 bases, and 11 bases lay between the germline ends. CDR3 loop: CASSTDSGSYNSPLHF. In nucleotides, the CDR3 is TGTGCCAGCAGTACTGACTCCGGCTCCTATAATTCACCCCTCCACTTT.

Comments on this clonotype: The missing conserved phenylalanine or tryptophan at the end of this CDR3 makes a read error likely. CDR3 bases: TGTGCCAGCAGCCAGGGACTGACGAATGGCTACACCTCC. Its translation is CASSQGLTNGYTS. The genes are TRBV5-6 and TRBJ1-2; the D gene is possibly TRBD1 (5 bases). Germline V lookup: CDR1 SGHDT, CDR2 YYEEEE. The CDR3 totals 13 residues. V shed 4 bases and J shed 6 bases, with 13 bases lying between them.

This clonotype has a count of ten or more. This chain joins TRBV5-1 and TRBJ1-5; 9 positions match TRBD1. The CDR3 extends over 15 amino acids. After removal of 3 bases from V and 5 bases from J, the junction contained 6 bases not matched to a gene. Germline CDR1 SGHRS, CDR2 YFSETQ. DNA of the CDR3: TGCGCCAGCAGCTCTTCTACAGGGGGCGATCAGCCCCAGCATTTT. Translation gives CASSSSTGGDQPQHF.

The V call is TRBV19, the J call TRBJ2-1, with D unclear. Germline V gives CDR1 LNHDA, CDR2 SQIVND (reference sequence). The length of the CDR3 is 15 residues. Trimming shortened V by 5 bases and J by 4 bases, and 15 bases separated the two germline ends. This CDR3 reads CASSFNIDGYNEQFF. DNA of the CDR3: TGTGCCAGTAGTTTCAACATCGACGGGTACAATGAGCAGTTCTTC.

The sample holds many counts of this clonotype. The CDR3 region is CASSQDFSTTNTGELFF. The DNA for the CDR3 is TGTGCCAGCAGCCAAGATTTCTCGACGACGAACACCGGGGAGCTGTTTTTT. The chain couples TRBV14 to TRBJ2-2; unclear D gene. The V gene's germline CDR1 is SGHDN and CDR2 FVKESK. This CDR3 has 17 amino acids. Trimming stripped 0 bases from V and 0 bases from J, with 11 bases between.

The V gene is TRBV5-1, the J gene TRBJ2-7; maybe TRBD1 (6 bases). Per the germline V gene, CDR1 is SGHRS and CDR2 is YFSETQ. Trimming stripped 0 bases from V and 3 bases from J, with 13 bases between. The CDR3 extends over 15 amino acids. CDR3: CASSLAATGNYEQYF. The CDR3 bases are TGCGCCAGCAGCTTGGCCGCGACAGGCAACTACGAGCAGTACTTC.

The rearrangement joins TRBV27 to TRBJ1-5, with D hard to call. With 3 bases removed from V and 7 bases from J, the gap between germline ends came to 13 bases. From germline, CDR1 is MNHEY and CDR2 SMNVEV (reference sequence). The CDR3 has 14 residues. In DNA, the CDR3 is TGTGCCAGCAGTTTGGGCGGGATTTTCCAGCCCCAGCATTTT. Translation: CASSLGGIFQPQHF.